A single sample gave rise to the 16 T cell receptor beta chains below, sequenced in a study of blood T cell repertoires in COVID-19. Sequencing was performed with immunoSEQ multiplex PCR; in TCRdb, only in-frame clones are kept and a portion is missing. The profile shows around 130,000 clones, more than 75% of them singletons. Sequencing was carried out using peripheral blood. Receptors originate from a man between 60 and 70 years old with acute or convalescent COVID-19.

The chain uses TRBV9 and TRBJ2-7; 7 bases map to TRBD1. The germline CDR1 and CDR2 sequences are SGDLS and YYNGEE. CDR3 length: 13 residues. V was pared by 7 bases and J by 3 bases, with 7 bases of the junction left unmatched. CDR3 loop: CASSRDSNYEQYF. The CDR3 region has the DNA TGTGCCAGCTCCAGGGACAGCAACTACGAGCAGTACTTC.

The genes are TRBV29-1 and TRBJ2-7, with TRBD1 matching over 8 bases. The CDR3 is 13 amino acids. CDR1 is SQVTM, CDR2 ANQGSEA, per germline. V shed 7 bases, J shed 2 bases, and the junction held 7 bases outside the gene matches. The CDR3 loop reads CSARTGLTYEQYF. The CDR3 nucleotides read TGCAGCGCTCGGACAGGGTTGACCTACGAGCAGTACTTC.

The rearrangement uses TRBV18 and TRBJ2-1; weak D call: TRBD2 (5 bases). V lost 4 bases and J 4 bases, leaving 20 bases between the germline ends. The germline V gene encodes CDR1 KGHSH and CDR2 LQKENI. The CDR3 is 17 residues long. The CDR3 region has the DNA TGTGCCAGCTCACACTCCCGCGGAAAGGGAGTATACAATGAGCAGTTCTTC. Translated, it gives CASSHSRGKGVYNEQFF.

This clone was found a few times. The junction and the germline gene differ at one end; a read error may be behind it. CDR3 coding DNA: TGTGCTAGCAGCTTAGGGGGGACAGGCAACAATGAGCAGTTCTTC. Protein: CASSLGGTGNNEQFF. The chain is built from TRBV7-7 and TRBJ2-1, with 8 bases fitting TRBD1. There are 15 residues in the CDR3. Germline CDR1 SSHAT, CDR2 FNYEAQ (reference sequence).

As to this clone: In the same sample, other DNA sequences code for this CDR3. J is TRBJ2-1 and V is TRBV7-3, with 7 positions matching TRBD1. Germline V gene data show CDR1 as SGHTA and CDR2 as FQGTGA. V gave up 4 bases and J gave up 4 bases; unmatched junction bases: 4. The CDR3 runs 14 residues. The CDR3 bases are TGTGCCAGCAGCTCGGGACAGACTTACAATGAGCAGTTCTTC. Protein product: CASSSGQTYNEQFF.

The V gene is TRBV6-5, the J gene TRBJ1-4; 7 positions match TRBD1. CDR1 is MNHEY, CDR2 SVGAGI, per germline. This CDR3 comprises 15 residues. Unmatched junction bases numbered 5, after V lost 6 bases and J lost 1 base. The CDR3 protein is CASRRGPGTNEKLFF. The CDR3 nucleotides read TGTGCCAGCAGGAGGGGGCCGGGAACTAATGAAAAACTGTTTTTT.

This chain connects TRBV19 to TRBJ2-3, with 8 nucleotides matching TRBD2. The J segment lost 2 bases and the V segment lost 5 bases, leaving 6 bases of the junction unmatched. CDR1 LNHDA and CDR2 SQIVND come from the germline V gene (reference sequence). The CDR3 has 15 residues. CDR3 sequence reads: CASSPTSGYTDTQYF. The CDR3 region has the DNA TGTGCCAGTAGTCCTACTAGCGGCTACACAGATACGCAGTATTTT.

This chain joins TRBV21-1 and TRBJ1-2; the table gives TRBD1 as D, unverified against the DNA. TRBV21-1 is a recognized pseudogene. The CDR3 is 17 amino acids. In DNA form, the CDR3 reads TGTGCCAGCACCATATCACCGGGACGGGACATAAGTTATGGCTACACCTTC. Translating gives CASTISPGRDISYGYTF.

V is TRBV6-5 and J is TRBJ1-6; no clear D. This CDR3 has 13 residues. Trimming pared 9 bases from V and 4 bases from J, leaving 10 bases between. CDR1 is MNHEY and CDR2 is SVGAGI in the germline V gene. CDR3 in amino acids: CASSRGYNSPLHF. CDR3 bases: TGTGCCAGTTCCCGGGGTTATAATTCACCCCTCCACTTT.

This clone was seen just once. The rearrangement uses TRBV10-3 and TRBJ2-3, with 10 nucleotides matching TRBD2. V was clipped by 7 bases and J by 5 bases; unmatched bases: 12. Germline V gene sequence: CDR1 ENHRY, CDR2 SYGVKD. CDR3 length equals 16 residues. CDR3 amino acids: CAIKAASGSLLDTQYF. CDR3 bases: TGTGCCATCAAGGCGGCTAGCGGGAGTCTTTTAGATACGCAGTATTTT.

CDR3 DNA: TGTGCCAGTAGTGATTTGGGGGCTCTCGGGAGCGGGAGGCACAATGAGCAGTTCTTC. Translating gives CASSDLGALGSGRHNEQFF. The chain couples TRBV19 to TRBJ2-1, with TRBD2 identical over 9 bases. Germline-derived CDR1 and CDR2 are LNHDA and SQIVND (reference sequence). The V gene end was trimmed by 5 bases and the J gene end by 5 bases; junction bases not matched to a gene: 19. CDR3 size: 19 residues. The entire variable domain, with the rest obtained from reference TRBV19 and TRBJ2-1, is as follows: DGGITQSPKYLFRKEGQNVTLSCEQNLNHDAMYWYRQDPGQGLRLIYYSQIVNDFQKGDIAEGYSVSREKKESFPLTVTSAQKNPTAFYLCASSDLGALGSGRHNEQFFGPGTRLTVL.

The gene calls are TRBV19 and TRBJ1-2, with 11 bases identical to TRBD1. The CDR3 contains 14 residues. The germline gives CDR1 LNHDA, CDR2 SQIVND (reference sequence). V shed 7 bases and J 7 bases; nucleotides not matched to a gene: 8. The CDR3 spells CASKGGQGAGGYTF. The CDR3 coding sequence is TGTGCCAGTAAAGGCGGACAGGGGGCCGGTGGCTACACCTTC.

The V gene is TRBV5-1, the J gene TRBJ2-1, with 8 bases lining up with TRBD2. Germline trimming cut 3 bases from V and 7 bases from J; bases unmatched to any gene: 9. This CDR3 has 15 residues. Germline lookup yields CDR1 SGHRS and CDR2 YFSETQ. The CDR3 nucleotides read TGCGCCAGCAGCTCCGGTTTAGCGGGATGGAATGAGCAGTTCTTC. It specifies CASSSGLAGWNEQFF.

This chain uses TRBV4-1 with TRBJ2-3, with 7 bases identical to TRBD2. V shed 3 bases, J shed 0 bases, and the junction held 12 bases outside the gene matches. The CDR3 sequence is 18 residues long. Per germline, CDR1 MGHRA and CDR2 YSYEKL. DNA for the CDR3: TGCGCCAGCAGCCAGCTCACGGGGGGTCTGTCTAGCACAGATACGCAGTATTTT. It codes for CASSQLTGGLSSTDTQYF.

This chain links TRBV9 with TRBJ2-7; TRBD1 matches at 7 bases. Trimming removed 4 bases from V and 0 bases from J; junction bases left unmatched: 4. The germline V gene has CDR1 SGDLS and CDR2 YYNGEE. The CDR3 is 14 residues long. The CDR3 loop is CASSSRQGSYEQYF. The CDR3 DNA sequence: TGTGCCAGCAGCTCCAGACAGGGCTCCTACGAGCAGTACTTC.

This clone was counted once. The chain joins TRBV27 to TRBJ1-1; tentatively, D is TRBD1 (6 bases). V shed 5 bases and J shed 3 bases, with 10 bases lying between them. Per the germline V gene, CDR1 is MNHEY and CDR2 is SMNVEV (reference sequence). The CDR3 has 13 residues. The CDR3 protein is CASSPSGDTEAFF. The CDR3 nucleotides read TGTGCCAGCAGTCCCTCAGGGGACACTGAAGCTTTCTTT.